The clone carrying this T cell receptor beta chain was picked up a small number of times. With 60 Vbeta and 13 Jbeta primers, the PCR was carried out. Profiling relied on immunoSEQ multiplex PCR, and the TCRdb table lists in-frame clones only, not all of them. The sample includes roughly 220,000 clones, approximately 79% of them seen just once. The data belong to a study of cytomegalovirus exposure and HLA in healthy donors. CDR3 length equals 12 residues. Germline CDR1 ENHRY, CDR2 SYGVKD. Trimming stripped 9 bases from V and 6 bases from J, with 14 bases between. This sequence joins TRBV10-3 and TRBJ2-5, with a weak D call TRBD1 (5 bases). This TCR was sampled from a man aged 50-60 years in good health and CMV-seronegative. Sequences were obtained from PBMCs. The DNA of the CDR3 is TGTGCCATTCAGGGTAGTTCCCAGACCCAGTACTTC. This sequence encodes CAIQGSSQTQYF.